This T cell receptor beta chain was found in a study of T-cell memory formation after mild COVID-19 (dated by TCRdb to the early 2020s). Some background on the complete study: TCR sequence clusters from the two donors were largely donor specific. T-cell clones expanding and contracting after mild COVID-19 in two donors were tracked by longitudinal TCRalpha and TCRbeta repertoire sequencing. The cohort was made up of two young adult volunteers, one female and one male, who were previously healthy. Study-wide findings and limitations: Balanced CD4/CD8 phenotypes were observed for clones contracting from day 15 to 85, whereas a bias towards CD4+ was observed for a second wave of clones expanding from day 15 to 37. The study included only a couple of mild cases, and larger cohorts that include severe cases with pre-infection samples were judged to be necessary. Some responding clones were found in pre-infection memory, which suggests that pre-existing cross-reactive memory T cells took part in the SARS-CoV-2 response. Contracting CD4+ clones turned up mainly in the CM and EM memory subsets, whereas EMRA was where CD8+ clones were enriched. The second-wave clones that peaked on day 37 were not confirmed to be SARS-CoV-2 specific.

PBMCs were isolated by Ficoll-Paque density gradient centrifugation. As concerns this clonotype: No antigen is known for it. No qualities accompany the bases; no much larger clone lies one base away.

Sequencing took place on an Illumina NovaSeq 6000. TCRalpha and TCRbeta cDNA libraries were constructed by 5'RACE with constant-segment primers, with sample barcodes and unique molecular identifiers being introduced. Trizol reagent was used to extract RNA from every sample. Libraries were amplified in two PCR steps, with a second sample barcode and Illumina TruSeq adapters added in the second step. Sequencing of the libraries was done on an Illumina NovaSeq, producing 2 x 150 bp paired-end reads. Per the source publication's procedure: With migec v1.2.7, reads were demultiplexed and then collapsed into UMI-guided consensus sequences. Using mixcr v2.1.11, UMI consensuses were aligned to TRA and TRB V and J templates and then assembled into clonotypes. A clonotype was counted as expanded or contracted only if both edgeR and NoisET called the change significant, with noise models trained on biological replicates. For edgeR calls, the cutoffs were a false discovery rate-adjusted p below 0.01 and a log2 fold-change threshold of 1. As an exploratory analysis of dynamics, max-normalized trajectories of the 1000 most abundant clonotypes were examined by PCA with hierarchical clustering. Separately sequenced CD4+ and CD8+ repertoires were used to assign the CD4 or CD8 phenotype of responding clones. TCRdb ran its own pipeline on the public reads, namely fastp trimming at Q25 and MiXCR clone calling, and kept in-frame beta chains. Every entry covers one CDR3 protein and lists the most common genes and DNA from its rows. The authors' filters were not applied to this entry. The sample table shows fewer than 150,000 distinct CDR3 sequences, and 5% to 6.5% are seen once. Of the sample, over 2% falls within the top ten clones.

The CDR1 and CDR2 encoded by the germline V gene are SQVTM and ANQGSEA. V is clipped by 7 bases and J by 1 base, and the sequence between their germline boundaries is 19 bases long. The CDR3 runs 15 residues from the cysteine to the phenylalanine. Here the CDR3 DNA is all that survives: 45 bases in frame from base 1. The chain couples TRBV29-1 to TRBJ2-5; the D gene is possibly TRBD1 or TRBD2, each agreeing over 5 bases. Material: PBMCs or a T cell subset sorted from them (not recorded which). This sequence was found in an adult woman who had mild COVID-19 (a few samples of this study predate the infection). The sample titles of this study are shuffled in the database, so cell type and time point are left out; the donor was told from shared clones. At the DNA level, the sequence is TGCAGCGGCAAGAGGGCAGGGATGCCCCAAGAGACCCAGTACTTC. The translation is CSGKRAGMPQETQYF.